The T cell receptor beta chain described here comes from a study of early T cells in non-severe SARS-CoV-2 infection. V lost 5 bases, J lost 0 bases, and 3 bases stayed unmatched. The CDR3 totals 15 residues. MiXCR, run by TCRdb on the 5' RACE reads, gives a single entry per CDR3 protein. The repertoire holds some 58,000 distinct CDR3 sequences, with 11% as singletons. The chain employs TRBV12-3 or TRBV12-4 and TRBJ2-1, with TRBD2 identical over 8 bases. The TCR originated in an adult who was a healthcare worker with PCR-confirmed SARS-CoV-2 infection or an uninfected control (not recorded which). The sequencing used whole blood, collected at baseline. The CDR3 reads CASSVGGGSYNEQFF. Written as DNA, the CDR3 is TGTGCCAGCAGTGTCGGGGGGGGCTCCTACAATGAGCAGTTCTTC.